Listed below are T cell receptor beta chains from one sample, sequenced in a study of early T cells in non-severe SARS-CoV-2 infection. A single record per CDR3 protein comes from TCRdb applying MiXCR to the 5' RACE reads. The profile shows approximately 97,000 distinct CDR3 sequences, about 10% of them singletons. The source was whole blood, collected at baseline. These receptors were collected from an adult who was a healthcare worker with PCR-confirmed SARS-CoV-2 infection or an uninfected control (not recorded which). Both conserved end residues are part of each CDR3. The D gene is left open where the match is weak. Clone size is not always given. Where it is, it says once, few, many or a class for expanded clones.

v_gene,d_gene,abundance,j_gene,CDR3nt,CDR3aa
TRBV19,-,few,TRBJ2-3,TGTGCCAGTAGTATAGGTGTCATGGCAGATACGCAGTATTTT,CASSIGVMADTQYF
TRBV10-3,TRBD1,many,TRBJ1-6,TGTGCCATCAGTGAGGGATTGGGACAGAATTCACCCCTCCACTTT,CAISEGLGQNSPLHF
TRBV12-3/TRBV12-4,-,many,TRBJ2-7,TGTGCCAGCAGTTTTTCCAGGGGTGGAGAGCAGTACTTC,CASSFSRGGEQYF
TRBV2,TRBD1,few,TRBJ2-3,TGTGCCAGCAGTGAATTCAGGGGGCGGTTACAGGATACGCAGTATTTT,CASSEFRGRLQDTQYF
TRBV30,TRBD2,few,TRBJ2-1,TGTGCCTTCAGCGGGACGGGATACAATGAGCAGTTCTTC,CAFSGTGYNEQFF
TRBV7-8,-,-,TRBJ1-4,TGTGCCAGCAACCCAAGCGGGCAACCTAATGAAAAACTGTTTTTT,CASNPSGQPNEKLFF
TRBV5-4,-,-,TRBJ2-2,TGTGCCAGCAGCTTAGCGCCAGAAAACACCGGGGAGCTGTTTTTT,CASSLAPENTGELFF
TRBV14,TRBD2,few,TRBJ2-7,TGTGCCAGCAGCCTCGGTGGAGCGGGGCCCTACGAGCAGTACTTC,CASSLGGAGPYEQYF
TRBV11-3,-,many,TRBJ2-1,TGTGCCAGCAGCTTAGGGAATGAGCAGTTCTTC,CASSLGNEQFF
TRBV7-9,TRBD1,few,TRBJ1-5,TGTGCCAGCAGCTTAGGAGCTTACCCGGGACAGGGTTTTCAGCCCCAGCATTTT,CASSLGAYPGQGFQPQHF
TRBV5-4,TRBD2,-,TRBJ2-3,TGTGCCAGCAGCCGATTAGCGGGGGCCGGCACAGATACGCAGTATTTT,CASSRLAGAGTDTQYF
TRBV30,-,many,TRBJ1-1,TGTGCCTGGAACAACATGGGGGCTGCTGAAGCTTTCTTT,CAWNNMGAAEAFF
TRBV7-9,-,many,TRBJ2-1,TGTGCCAGCAGCTTATCGGGGGCCTCCTACAATGAGCAGTTCTTC,CASSLSGASYNEQFF
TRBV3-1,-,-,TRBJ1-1,TGTGCCAGCAGCCAAGGGGCAGATAACACTGAAGCTTTCTTT,CASSQGADNTEAFF
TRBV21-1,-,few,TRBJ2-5,TGTGCGCCCACCGCAGAGACCCAGTACTTC,CAPTAETQYF
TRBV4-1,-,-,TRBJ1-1,TGCGCCAGCAGCCAGGTAATCAGGGTGAACACTGAAGCTTTCTTT,CASSQVIRVNTEAFF